One and the same sample provided the 29 T cell receptor beta chains below, sequenced in a study of T cell responses to AZD1222 COVID-19 vaccine. The protocol was immunoSEQ multiplex PCR, while the TCRdb copy is restricted to in-frame clones and leaves out a portion. The sample carries 150,000 or so clones, about 91% recorded once. The sample was peripheral blood, taken on day 0 of AZD1222 vaccination. These receptors originate from an adult in good health.

The chain has TRBV28 and TRBJ2-7; TRBD1 might be the D (5 bases). Germline V CDR1 and CDR2: MDHEN, SYDVKM. This CDR3 spans 12 amino acids. V lost 6 bases and J lost 5, with 11 bases in between. CDR3 in DNA: TGTGCCAGCAGCCCTAAAGGGGACGAGCAGTACTTC. It codes for CASSPKGDEQYF.

V and J are TRBV2 and TRBJ2-5; 7 bases are a match to TRBD1. The CDR3 is 15 residues long. With V trimmed by 5 bases and J by 7 bases, 13 bases remained unmatched. From germline, CDR1 is SNHLY and CDR2 FYNNEI. This chain's CDR3 is CASSTRTGLGVTQYF. The CDR3, as DNA: TGTGCCAGCAGTACTCGGACAGGCCTCGGGGTGACCCAGTACTTC.

The chain recombines TRBV6-5 with TRBJ1-3, with D unresolved. CDR1 is MNHEY, CDR2 SVGAGI, per germline. The CDR3 sequence is 13 residues long. V was trimmed by 6 bases and J by 4 bases, leaving 10 bases between them. DNA for the CDR3: TGTGCCAGCAGGCCTGGGCCAGGAAACACCATATATTTT. Encoded protein: CASRPGPGNTIYF.

The rearrangement links TRBV7-8 to TRBJ1-1; D call uncertain. This CDR3 contains 14 residues. Trimming cost V 0 bases and J 0 bases, with 5 bases left between them. Germline V lookup: CDR1 SGHVS, CDR2 FQNEAQ. This CDR3 reads CASSLALVNTEAFF. CDR3 DNA: TGTGCCAGCAGCTTAGCGCTCGTGAACACTGAAGCTTTCTTT.

The chain recombines TRBV29-1 with TRBJ1-1, with a weak D call TRBD1 (5 bases). Looked up from germline, CDR1 is SQVTM and CDR2 is ANQGSEA. V was pared by 4 bases and J by 0 bases, with 15 bases between. CDR3 length equals 15 residues. DNA for the CDR3: TGCAGCGTTGTAAGACCGACAGCCATGAACACTGAAGCTTTCTTT. Translated, it gives CSVVRPTAMNTEAFF. Full variable domain (remainder filled in from reference TRBV29-1 and TRBJ1-1): SAVISQKPSRDICQRGTSLTIQCQVDSQVTMMFWYRQQPGQSLTLIATANQGSEATYESGFVIDKFPISRPNLTFSTLTVSNMSPEDSSIYLCSVVRPTAMNTEAFFGQGTRLTVV.

The V gene is TRBV11-3, the J gene TRBJ1-1; no reliable D call. The CDR3 loop spans 17 amino acids. The V end was cut by 4 bases, the J end by 0 bases, with 18 bases between. Germline-derived CDR1 and CDR2 are SGHNT and YENEEA. The CDR3 region is CASSSLNRWAVNTEAFF. DNA of the CDR3: TGTGCCAGCAGCTCCTTGAATCGGTGGGCAGTGAACACTGAAGCTTTCTTT.

The rearrangement uses TRBV3-1 (or the pseudogene TRBV3-2) and TRBJ1-6; 7 nucleotides agree with TRBD1. The CDR3 length is 15 residues. V lost 4 bases, J lost 7 bases, and 7 bases stayed unmatched. The germline CDR1 and CDR2 sequences are LGHDT and YNNKEL (reference sequence). Here the CDR3 reads CASSPIQGNNSPLHF. DNA for the CDR3: TGTGCCAGCAGCCCGATACAGGGGAACAATTCACCCCTCCACTTT.

The V and J genes are TRBV25-1 and TRBJ1-1; 11 bases align to TRBD1. This CDR3 is built from 13 residues. J gave up 5 bases and V 6 bases, and 2 bases lay outside the gene matches. Germline lookup yields CDR1 MGHDK and CDR2 SYGVNS. The CDR3 loop is CASRDRGRTEAFF. DNA for the CDR3: TGTGCCAGCAGGGACAGGGGGCGAACTGAAGCTTTCTTT.

This rearrangement joins TRBV7-3 to TRBJ1-2, with D tentatively TRBD1 (5 bases). Germline V lookup: CDR1 SGHTA, CDR2 FQGTGA. V shed 5 bases and J shed 2 bases, with 9 bases lying between them. The CDR3 is 13 residues long. The CDR3, as DNA: TGTGCCAGCAGCGGGGACGGAAACTATGGCTACACCTTC. It translates to CASSGDGNYGYTF.

The rearrangement joins TRBV7-2 to TRBJ2-2; D is possibly TRBD1 or TRBD2 (7 bases each). The CDR3 loop spans 17 amino acids. The germline V gene has CDR1 SGHTA and CDR2 FQGNSA. V gave up 4 bases and J gave up 5 bases, with 20 bases separating them. CDR3: CASSSDGEGARTGELFF. For the CDR3, the DNA is TGTGCCAGCAGCTCAGACGGGGAGGGGGCGCGGACCGGGGAGCTGTTTTTT.

The chain joins TRBV10-1 to TRBJ2-3, with D perhaps TRBD1 (6 bases). Trimming shortened V by 2 bases and J by 1 base, and 13 bases separated the two germline ends. Germline V gene data show CDR1 as WNHNN and CDR2 as SYGVQD (reference sequence). CDR3 length: 16 residues. CDR3 sequence reads: CASSEGRGIGTDTQYF. The CDR3 DNA sequence: TGCGCCAGCAGTGAGGGCAGGGGTATCGGCACAGATACGCAGTATTTT.

This clone was found once. The chain couples TRBV28 to TRBJ1-1, with D maybe TRBD1 (6 bases). The CDR3 is made up of 14 amino acids. Trimming took 5 bases from V and 4 from J, leaving 14 bases between them. CDR1 and CDR2 from the germline V gene are MDHEN and SYDVKM. The CDR3 nucleotides are TGTGCCAGCAGTAATACAGGGTGGGGCACTGAAGCTTTCTTT. Protein: CASSNTGWGTEAFF.

The chain links TRBV27 to TRBJ1-2; a possible D gene is TRBD1 (5 bases). The germline gives CDR1 MNHEY, CDR2 SMNVEV (reference sequence). There are 15 residues in the CDR3. V was trimmed by 6 bases and J by 6 bases, leaving 20 bases between them. CDR3 nucleotides: TGTGCCAGCAGACCCGCCGGAGGGAGGGGTAATGGCTACACCTTC. Protein sequence: CASRPAGGRGNGYTF.

The chain employs TRBV27 and TRBJ1-1; D unclear. The germline V and J ends were trimmed by 6 bases and 3 bases, with 11 bases remaining between them. The CDR3 length is 13 residues. From germline, CDR1 is MNHEY and CDR2 SMNVEV (reference sequence). The chain's CDR3 is CASSLSGDTEAFF. In nucleotides, the CDR3 is TGTGCCAGCAGCCTCAGCGGGGACACTGAAGCTTTCTTT.

The V and J genes are TRBV7-8 and TRBJ1-2, with D hard to call. The germline V gene encodes CDR1 SGHVS and CDR2 FQNEAQ. Trimming took 1 base from V and 5 from J, leaving 11 bases between them. This CDR3 contains 14 residues. The CDR3 nucleotides are TGTGCCAGCAGCTTAGATAGGCTAGGGTATGGCTACACCTTC. Protein sequence: CASSLDRLGYGYTF.

The CDR3 is CASSPQMGMGTEAFF. For the CDR3, the DNA is TGTGCCAGCTCACCACAGATGGGCATGGGGACTGAAGCTTTCTTT. The chain joins TRBV18 to TRBJ1-1; the D is unclear. The V end was cut by 1 base, the J end by 5 bases, with 14 bases between. This CDR3 region has 15 residues. Germline V gene data show CDR1 as KGHSH and CDR2 as LQKENI.

This chain joins TRBV19 and TRBJ2-3; 10 bases line up with TRBD2. There are 17 residues in the CDR3. The ends lost 0 bases at V and 9 bases at J; junction bases unmatched: 12. CDR1 and CDR2 (germline): LNHDA, SQIVND (reference sequence). The CDR3 DNA is TGTGCCAGTAGTATAGACCTTATAGCGGGAGGTCAGGGGACGCAGTATTTT. It translates to CASSIDLIAGGQGTQYF. The full variable domain, its missing parts supplied by reference TRBV19 and TRBJ2-3, is DGGITQSPKYLFRKEGQNVTLSCEQNLNHDAMYWYRQDPGQGLRLIYYSQIVNDFQKGDIAEGYSVSREKKESFPLTVTSAQKNPTAFYLCASSIDLIAGGQGTQYFGPGTRLTVL.

The V call is TRBV7-8, the J call TRBJ1-5; D gene uncertain. V was pared by 1 base and J by 7 bases, with 17 bases between. Germline values: CDR1 SGHVS, CDR2 FQNEAQ. There are 16 residues in the CDR3. CDR3 loop: CASSLVMRGLGQPQHF. DNA of the CDR3: TGTGCCAGCAGCTTAGTTATGCGGGGTCTAGGGCAGCCCCAGCATTTT.

The gene calls are TRBV5-3 and TRBJ2-6, with 10 bases aligning to TRBD1. TRBV5-3 is reported as an ORF; its role is uncertain. The CDR3 has 18 amino acids. V gave up 0 bases and J gave up 4 bases; unmatched junction bases: 7. The CDR3 bases are TGTGCCAGAAGCTTGGCCCGGGACAGGGGATCCGGGGCCAACGTCCTGACTTTC. Protein sequence: CARSLARDRGSGANVLTF.

The chain links TRBV12-5 to TRBJ2-7; TRBD1 agrees at 7 bases. Trimming removed 3 bases from V and 7 bases from J; junction bases left unmatched: 12. From germline, CDR1 is LGHNT and CDR2 FRNRAP. The CDR3 runs to 15 residues. The chain's CDR3 is CASGFQGDPKLEQYF. The CDR3 DNA follows: TGTGCTAGTGGTTTCCAGGGGGATCCTAAGTTGGAGCAGTACTTC.

The chain uses TRBV19 and TRBJ2-7; a possible D gene is TRBD1 (6 bases). With 5 bases removed from V and 3 bases from J, the gap between germline ends came to 11 bases. The CDR3 is 13 residues long. Germline CDR1 and CDR2: LNHDA and SQIVND (reference sequence). DNA for the CDR3: TGTGCCAGTAGTCACGAACAGGGCTACGAGCAGTACTTC. Translated: CASSHEQGYEQYF.

The CDR3 here is CASSYSTQGYGYTF. DNA for the CDR3: TGTGCCAGCAGTTACTCGACACAGGGATATGGCTACACCTTC. The chain has TRBV6-5 and TRBJ1-2; maybe TRBD1 (6 bases). Germline CDR1 is MNHEY and CDR2 is SVGAGI. The length of the CDR3 is 14 residues. Trimming cost V 0 bases and J 5 bases, with 10 bases left between them.

The J gene is TRBJ1-1, the V gene TRBV2, with a possible D match to TRBD1 (5 bases). Germline V gene lookup returns CDR1 SNHLY and CDR2 FYNNEI. Trimming cost V 9 bases and J 3 bases, with 11 bases left between them. This CDR3 region has 12 residues. The CDR3 is CASGGGDTEAFF. CDR3 DNA: TGTGCCAGTGGGGGGGGTGACACTGAAGCTTTCTTT.

This clone was detected once. The chain joins TRBV4-1 to TRBJ1-1, with D perhaps matching TRBD1 (6 bases). Trimming pared 5 bases from V and 1 base from J, leaving 8 bases between. CDR1 is MGHRA, CDR2 YSYEKL, per germline. This CDR3 has 13 amino acids. The CDR3 protein is CASSYRENTEAFF. The CDR3 nucleotides read TGCGCCAGCAGCTACAGGGAGAACACTGAAGCTTTCTTT.

The J gene is TRBJ2-1, the V gene TRBV29-1; no reliable D call. Germline V gene data show CDR1 as SQVTM and CDR2 as ANQGSEA. The CDR3 is 13 residues long. Deletions cut 6 bases from V and 5 bases from J, with 14 bases between. CDR3 nucleotide sequence: TGCAGCGTCGGAATTACAGATGACAATGAGCAGTTCTTC. It yields the protein CSVGITDDNEQFF.

This chain connects TRBV5-1 to TRBJ1-2, with D perhaps matching TRBD1 (5 bases). From germline, CDR1 is SGHRS and CDR2 YFSETQ. Deletions cut 1 base from V and 8 bases from J, with 12 bases between. The length of the CDR3 is 13 residues. CDR3 coding DNA: TGCGCCAGCAGCTTGCCCCCGGGGCAGGGCTACACCTTC. Encoded protein: CASSLPPGQGYTF.

This chain uses TRBV25-1 with TRBJ2-7, with TRBD2 matching over 15 bases. V shed 6 bases and J 7 bases; nucleotides not matched to a gene: 4. The CDR3 extends over 14 amino acids. CDR1 and CDR2 from the germline V gene are MGHDK and SYGVNS. In nucleotides, the CDR3 is TGTGCCAGCAGCTTGGGACTAGCGGGAGGTGAGCAGTACTTC. This encodes CASSLGLAGGEQYF.

The V gene is TRBV28, the J gene TRBJ1-1, with TRBD1 as a possible D gene (5 bases). Germline lookup yields CDR1 MDHEN and CDR2 SYDVKM. V gave up 6 bases and J gave up 6 bases, with 20 bases separating them. The CDR3 consists of 15 residues. The CDR3 region is CASSRAGARRSEAFF. CDR3 DNA sequence: TGTGCCAGCAGCCGAGCTGGGGCACGGCGTTCTGAAGCTTTCTTT.

The chain couples TRBV28 to TRBJ1-2; possible D gene TRBD1, 5 bases. V lost 8 bases and J lost 0, with 16 bases in between. The CDR3 runs 15 residues. Germline-derived CDR1 and CDR2 are MDHEN and SYDVKM. The chain's CDR3 is CASRTTGPANYGYTF. The CDR3, as DNA: TGTGCCAGCCGGACCACAGGCCCGGCTAACTATGGCTACACCTTC.